The 4 T cell receptor beta chains reported below all come from one sample, sequenced in a study of cytomegalovirus exposure and HLA in healthy donors (dated by TCRdb to between 2016 and 2019). Receptors were amplified or captured by the immunoSEQ multiplex PCR assay. A mixture of 60 forward primers for TCR Vbeta segments and 13 reverse primers for TCR Jbeta segments was used in the multiplex PCR. This immuneACCESS table, as held by TCRdb, lists in-frame sequences with V and J called but not all clones. Of the missing ones, under half trace to an unresolved V gene in checked studies; the others have no known cause. Recorded for this sample are some 120,000 clones; 84% of them occurred a single time. The ten largest clonotypes hold 2.5% to 3.5% of the sample. Sequencing was done on a sample of PBMCs. The source is a woman under 30 in good health and CMV-seropositive.

This chain links TRBV5-1 with TRBJ2-7, with TRBD1 matching over 7 bases. Germline V lookup: CDR1 SGHRS, CDR2 YFSETQ. CDR3 length: 14 residues. After removal of 4 bases from V and 3 bases from J, the junction contained 7 bases not matched to a gene. The CDR3 DNA follows: TGCGCCAGCAGCATCCTACAGGGGTACTACGAGCAGTACTTC. Translating it yields CASSILQGYYEQYF.

The rearrangement uses TRBV27 and TRBJ1-1; D possibly corresponds to TRBD1 (6 bases). Per the germline V gene, CDR1 is MNHEY and CDR2 is SMNVEV (reference sequence). V lost 2 bases, J lost 5 bases, and 12 bases lay in between. The CDR3 is 14 residues long. Here the CDR3 reads CASSLKRGGTEAFF. CDR3 DNA: TGTGCCAGCAGTTTAAAAAGGGGGGGGACTGAAGCTTTCTTT.

The chain recombines TRBV27 with TRBJ2-6; D is unclear. V was clipped by 7 bases and J by 2 bases, with 12 bases between them. CDR3 length: 15 residues. Germline V gene lookup returns CDR1 MNHEY and CDR2 SMNVEV (reference sequence). The CDR3 reads CASTPLSAGANVLTF. CDR3 sequence (DNA): TGTGCCAGCACCCCGCTGTCGGCTGGGGCCAACGTCCTGACTTTC.

This chain uses TRBV27 with TRBJ1-2; D gene ambiguous. Deletions cut 3 bases from V and 6 bases from J, with 14 bases between. In germline, CDR1 is MNHEY, CDR2 SMNVEV (reference sequence). This CDR3 spans 14 amino acids. CDR3: CASSFSTRTDGYTF. DNA of the CDR3: TGTGCCAGCAGTTTTTCTACCCGGACTGATGGCTACACCTTC.